A single T cell receptor beta chain is shown here with its context. Its specificity is not known. The data were obtained in a study of CD8+ T cells in alopecia areata. Study summary: A regimen of oral tofacitinib, 5 to 10 mg twice daily, was given to treated patients. Findings and limits, study-wide: Persistence during tofacitinib was seen for many expanded lesional clones in scalp and blood. Baseline CD8+ expansion's link to response remains uncertain, as there was one nonresponder. Resident alphabeta T-cell populations of normal skin are likewise subject to sequencing in scalp samples.

Treatment specified: oral pan-JAK inhibitor, 5-10 mg twice daily. Sequencing relied on a cDNA template that was reverse transcribed from extracted RNA. Sequencing used immunoSEQ multiplex PCR; TCRdb keeps in-frame clones, though not all of them. Among about 250,000 clones listed, around three fifths were seen once. The TCR originated in a human donor with alopecia areata. Sequences were derived from CD4+ T cells sorted from blood, sampled around week 53, from a patient treated with tofacitinib.

The CDR3 loop reads CASSGSYQPQHF. CDR3 sequence (DNA): TGTGCCAGCAGTGGATCCTATCAGCCCCAGCATTTT. V and J are TRBV6-1 and TRBJ1-5; no clear D gene. There are 12 residues in the CDR3. Germline assignment: CDR1 MNHNS and CDR2 SASEGT. V was shortened by 4 bases and J by 5 bases, with 6 bases between the two germline ends.